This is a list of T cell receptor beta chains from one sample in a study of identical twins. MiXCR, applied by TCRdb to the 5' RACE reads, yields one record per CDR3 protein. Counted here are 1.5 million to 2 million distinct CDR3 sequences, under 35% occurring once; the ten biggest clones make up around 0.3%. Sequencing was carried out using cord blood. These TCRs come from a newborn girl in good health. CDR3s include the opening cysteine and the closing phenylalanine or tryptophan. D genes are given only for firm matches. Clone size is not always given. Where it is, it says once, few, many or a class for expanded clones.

TGCGCCAGCAGCCAAGTTGGGGTGACTGAAGCTTTCTTT | CASSQVGVTEAFF | TRBV4-1 | - | TRBJ1-1 | -
TGTGCCATCAGTGGGAGGACTAGCGGGAGGGCCCTCGAGCAGTACTTC | CAISGRTSGRALEQYF | TRBV10-3 | - | TRBJ2-7 | TRBD2
TGCAGCACCGACAGGGGGCGCATCAATGAGCAGTTCTTC | CSTDRGRINEQFF | TRBV29-1 | - | TRBJ2-1 | TRBD1
TGTGCCGGCAGCTTAGGGACAGCCGGCACAGATACGCAGTATTTT | CAGSLGTAGTDTQYF | TRBV7-9 | - | TRBJ2-3 | TRBD1
TGTGCCAGCAGCTTGGGACTAGGAACAGGGAGTCAGCCCCAGCATTTT | CASSLGLGTGSQPQHF | TRBV5-6 | - | TRBJ1-5 | -
TGTGCCAGCAGGACGACAGGGTATGGACCCCAGCATTTT | CASRTTGYGPQHF | TRBV28 | - | TRBJ1-5 | TRBD1
TGCGCCAGCAGCACAGGACTAGCGGGGGTTAACAGCTCCTACGAGCAGTACTTC | CASSTGLAGVNSSYEQYF | TRBV5-1 | - | TRBJ2-7 | TRBD2
TGTGCCAGCAGCTTAGGACCCGGGACACCCCTCCACTTT | CASSLGPGTPLHF | TRBV7-9 | few | TRBJ1-6 | -
TGTGCCAGCAGTTCTCCCAGGACAGGGACGTACGAGCAGTACTTC | CASSSPRTGTYEQYF | TRBV27 | - | TRBJ2-7 | TRBD1
TGTGCCAGCAGACGTCCCATAACGGCGTACTTC | CASRRPITAYF | TRBV7-9 | - | TRBJ2-5 | -
TGTGCCAGCAGCCACCAGTCCCCCACTGAAGCTTTCTTT | CASSHQSPTEAFF | TRBV14 | few | TRBJ1-1 | -
TGCGCCAGCAGCCGTTCAGGGGATTCCTACAATGAGCAGTACTTC | CASSRSGDSYNEQYF | TRBV5-1 | - | TRBJ2-7 | -
TGTGCCGGTAATCACAGGGCTTACAATGAGCAGTTCTTC | CAGNHRAYNEQFF | TRBV21-1 | few | TRBJ2-1 | -
TGTGCCAGCAGCCCACTAGCGGGAAGGGGAAATGAGCAGTTCTTC | CASSPLAGRGNEQFF | TRBV7-9 | - | TRBJ2-1 | TRBD2
TGTGCCAGCAGCGTAGATCGGCTAGCGGGGGGAGGAGATACGCAGTATTTT | CASSVDRLAGGGDTQYF | TRBV9 | - | TRBJ2-3 | TRBD2
TGCGCCAGCAGCTTCGTAGATGAGCAGTTCTTC | CASSFVDEQFF | TRBV5-1 | few | TRBJ2-1 | -
TGTGCCAGCAGTCCTCCTTCCACAGGACTCTATGGCTACACCTTC | CASSPPSTGLYGYTF | TRBV28 | few | TRBJ1-2 | -
TGTGCCAGCAGGGGCAGGGGGGGCCGTGGCGATGAGCAGTTCTTC | CASRGRGGRGDEQFF | TRBV12-3/TRBV12-4 | - | TRBJ2-1 | -
TGTGCCAGCAGTGGCACAAACGGGACAGGCTACGAGCAGTACTTC | CASSGTNGTGYEQYF | TRBV27 | - | TRBJ2-7 | TRBD1
TGTGCCAGCACGGCTATTCCCTCTGGGGCCAACGTCCTGACTTTC | CASTAIPSGANVLTF | TRBV27 | few | TRBJ2-6 | -
TGTGCCAGCAGTGAGACATTCCGGTTGTGGGAGACCCAGTACTTC | CASSETFRLWETQYF | TRBV25-1 | few | TRBJ2-5 | -
TGTGCCAGCAGCTCCAGCGGAGATTACAATGATGGGCAGTTCTTC | CASSSSGDYNDGQFF | TRBV7-9 | - | TRBJ2-1 | -
TGTGCCAGCAGTTTTAAGACCCTCCCCGAGCAGTACTTC | CASSFKTLPEQYF | TRBV12-3/TRBV12-4 | - | TRBJ2-7 | -
TGTGCCACCAGTGACCCACCAGGGACTGGAAACACCATATATTTT | CATSDPPGTGNTIYF | TRBV24-1 | - | TRBJ1-3 | -
TGTGCCAGCAGCTCCAAAGGAGGTGGCGCTAGCGGGAACATTCAGTACTTC | CASSSKGGGASGNIQYF | TRBV21-1 | few | TRBJ2-4 | -
TGTGCCAGCAGACCCCAGAAGCTGAGCTCCTACGAGCAGTACTTC | CASRPQKLSSYEQYF | TRBV6-2/TRBV6-3 | few | TRBJ2-7 | -
TGTGCCAGCAGTTCCTCGATAGCGGGATTTTACGAGCAGTACTTC | CASSSSIAGFYEQYF | TRBV28 | - | TRBJ2-7 | TRBD2
TGTGCCAGCAGCTTATCCGCGGTTGGCTCCTACGAGCAGTACTTC | CASSLSAVGSYEQYF | TRBV7-8 | few | TRBJ2-7 | -
TGTGCCAGCAGCTTAGACGGAGGAGGCGAGCAGTACTTC | CASSLDGGGEQYF | TRBV11-2 | few | TRBJ2-7 | -
TGCAGTGCTAGGTACTGGGGTAACGAGCAGTACTTC | CSARYWGNEQYF | TRBV20-1 | - | TRBJ2-7 | -
TGTGCCAGCAGCTTAGCTACGGGCCTACTCTACGAGCAGTACTTC | CASSLATGLLYEQYF | TRBV7-8 | - | TRBJ2-7 | -
TGCAGTGATCGACCGGGGGGTCGGAATGAGCAGTTCTTC | CSDRPGGRNEQFF | TRBV20-1 | few | TRBJ2-1 | TRBD2
TGTGCCAGCAGTTTCGACAGGGTAAGTACGCAGTATTTT | CASSFDRVSTQYF | TRBV28 | - | TRBJ2-3 | TRBD1
TGTGCCAGCCGGAGCAGGGTTAGCAATCAGCCCCAGCATTTT | CASRSRVSNQPQHF | TRBV27 | few | TRBJ1-5 | -
TGTGCCACCAGCCCCCGGTGGGGGGCGAACACTGAAGCTTTCTTT | CATSPRWGANTEAFF | TRBV15 | - | TRBJ1-1 | -
TGTGCCAGCAGTGAAGGTAGCGGAGAGACCCAGTACTTC | CASSEGSGETQYF | TRBV2 | few | TRBJ2-5 | -
TGTGCCAGTAACAGGGAGCCCTACAATGAGCAGTTCTTC | CASNREPYNEQFF | TRBV7-9 | - | TRBJ2-1 | -
TGTGCCAGCAGTGAACAGTTAAATGAAAAACTGTTTTTT | CASSEQLNEKLFF | TRBV6-1 | - | TRBJ1-4 | -
TGTGCCAGCAGTTACTCTGCGGGAGGGCGGGGTCCAGATACGCAGTATTTT | CASSYSAGGRGPDTQYF | TRBV6-5 | - | TRBJ2-3 | TRBD2
TGTGCCAGCAGGAGGGACAGGGCAGGAGATACGCAGTATTTT | CASRRDRAGDTQYF | TRBV2 | - | TRBJ2-3 | TRBD1
TGTGCCAGCAGCCAAGCCATTGGACAGGGGGAAAAACTGTTTTTT | CASSQAIGQGEKLFF | TRBV4-2 | few | TRBJ1-4 | TRBD1
TGCAGCGTTAAACTAGCGGGAGAAGGGGGTGAGCAGTACTTC | CSVKLAGEGGEQYF | TRBV29-1 | - | TRBJ2-5 | TRBD2
TGCAGTGCTAGATTGGTTAGCGGGGGGAGCTCCTACGAGCAGTACTTC | CSARLVSGGSSYEQYF | TRBV20-1 | - | TRBJ2-7 | TRBD2
TGCGCCAGCAGCCAAGGGGCGGGAGGATTTAACGGGGAGCTGTTTTTT | CASSQGAGGFNGELFF | TRBV4-1 | - | TRBJ2-2 | TRBD2
TGCGCCAGCAGTGAGAATGGGGTTAGCACAGATACGCAGTATTTT | CASSENGVSTDTQYF | TRBV10-2 | few | TRBJ2-3 | -
TGTGCCAGCAGCTTCGGACTAGCGGACCTCACCGGGGAGCTGTTTTTT | CASSFGLADLTGELFF | TRBV3-1 | - | TRBJ2-2 | TRBD2
TGTGCCAGCAGTCAGAGTAGACAGGGAACCTATGGCTACACCTTC | CASSQSRQGTYGYTF | TRBV7-2 | - | TRBJ1-2 | TRBD1
TGTGCCATCAGTGCCGACAGTGGCATGAACACTGAAGCTTTCTTT | CAISADSGMNTEAFF | TRBV10-3 | - | TRBJ1-1 | -
TGCGCCAGCAGCCAGCGTCGGGGGGCGGACAATGAGCAGTTCTTC | CASSQRRGADNEQFF | TRBV4-1 | - | TRBJ2-1 | -
TGCAGCGCTGCCGACGGTAACCAGCCCCAGCATTTT | CSAADGNQPQHF | TRBV29-1 | - | TRBJ1-5 | -
TGTGCCAGCAGGAAGACCGGGACTAGCTTCTACAATGAGCAGTTCTTC | CASRKTGTSFYNEQFF | TRBV28 | - | TRBJ2-1 | TRBD2
TGCAGTGCTAGAGACAGGCGGTGGAGTGAAAAACTGTTTTTT | CSARDRRWSEKLFF | TRBV20-1 | few | TRBJ1-4 | -
TGTGCCAGCAGCTTGATAGGAGGTCCCAATGAGCAGTACTTC | CASSLIGGPNEQYF | TRBV5-6 | - | TRBJ2-7 | -
TGTGCCAGCAGTTACGACAGGGGGACAGATACGCAGTATTTT | CASSYDRGTDTQYF | TRBV6-6 | many | TRBJ2-3 | TRBD1
TGTGCCAGCCAGCGGGGGCGGCAAGAGACCCAGTACTTC | CASQRGRQETQYF | TRBV7-9 | few | TRBJ2-5 | TRBD2
TGCAGTGCTAGAGTGGGAGTACCAGGGAAGACCCAGTACTTC | CSARVGVPGKTQYF | TRBV20-1 | - | TRBJ2-5 | -
TGCAGTGCTAGAGAGGGTCTGACGTCCCAAGAGACCCAGTACTTC | CSAREGLTSQETQYF | TRBV20-1 | - | TRBJ2-5 | -